The clone carrying this T cell receptor beta chain was detected once. Trimming stripped 6 bases from V and 0 bases from J, with 9 bases between. Germline CDR1 GTSNPN, CDR2 SVGIG (reference sequence). CDR3 length: 12 amino acids. The record originates from a study of glioma-infiltrating T cells after dendritic cell vaccination. In the study overall: Patients had newly diagnosed or recurrent glioblastoma and received dendritic cell vaccines.

The immunoSEQ assay amplified TCRB CDR3 from up to 2 ug DNA. Amplification used 60 V beta primers and 13 J beta primers. The table came from immunoSEQ multiplex PCR; TCRdb's copy has only in-frame clones and leaves some out. The sample has roughly 60,000 clones, about four fifths seen once; the top ten hold 15% to 18%. This sample's time point: after dendritic cell vaccination, including at tumor progression/relapse. Isocitrate dehydrogenase mutation was absent in all glioblastoma patients. The source was blood, collected after dendritic cell vaccination. This rearrangement joins TRBV30 to TRBJ2-7; D gene ambiguous. The sequence came from a human donor with glioblastoma. CDR3 nucleotides: TGTGCCTGCAAAAGGAGCTCCTACGAGCAGTACTTC. This sequence encodes CACKRSSYEQYF.